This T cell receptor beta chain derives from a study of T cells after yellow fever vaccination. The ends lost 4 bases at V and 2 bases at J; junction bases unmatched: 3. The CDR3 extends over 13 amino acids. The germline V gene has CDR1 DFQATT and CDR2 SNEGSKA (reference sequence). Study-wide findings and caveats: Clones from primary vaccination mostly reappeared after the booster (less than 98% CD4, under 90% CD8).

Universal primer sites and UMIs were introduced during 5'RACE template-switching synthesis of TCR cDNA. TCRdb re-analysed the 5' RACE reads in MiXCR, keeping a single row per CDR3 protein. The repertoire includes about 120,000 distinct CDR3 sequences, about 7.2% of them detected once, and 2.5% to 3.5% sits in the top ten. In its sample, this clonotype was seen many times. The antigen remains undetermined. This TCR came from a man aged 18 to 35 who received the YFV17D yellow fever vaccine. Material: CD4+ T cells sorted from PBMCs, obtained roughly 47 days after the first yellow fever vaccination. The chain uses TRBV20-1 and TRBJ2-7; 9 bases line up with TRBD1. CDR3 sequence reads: CSAIGQGTYEQYV. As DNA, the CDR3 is TGCAGTGCTATCGGACAGGGGACCTACGAGCAGTACGTC.